Below, 17 T cell receptor beta chains from the same sample are listed, as sequenced in a study of OX40 agonist ivuxolimab in advanced cancers. TCRdb's table, derived via immunoSEQ multiplex PCR, lists solely in-frame clones and lacks some. The table has tens of thousands of clones, around 83% seen once. This material consisted of CD4+ or CD8+ T cells sorted from blood, taken in a trial of the OX40 agonist ivuxolimab. These receptors all come from an adult with an advanced solid tumor such as melanoma, head and neck, liver or kidney cancer.

The rearrangement joins TRBV5-1 to TRBJ2-1, with 8 positions matching TRBD1. Germline CDR1 reads SGHRS; CDR2 reads YFSETQ. The CDR3 has 14 amino acids. The V and J ends lost 5 bases and 4 bases, in that order; junction bases with no gene match: 5. The DNA for the CDR3 is TGCGCCAGCAGATTCGGACAGGGATACAATGAGCAGTTCTTC. It specifies CASRFGQGYNEQFF.

The J gene is TRBJ2-7, the V gene TRBV5-1; 10 bases fit TRBD2. Germline CDR1 SGHRS, CDR2 YFSETQ. The V and J ends lost 0 bases and 1 base, in that order; junction bases with no gene match: 7. The CDR3 loop spans 17 amino acids. CDR3 sequence: CASSLGGLAVFSYEQYF. CDR3 nucleotide sequence: TGCGCCAGCAGCTTGGGAGGACTAGCGGTTTTTTCCTACGAGCAGTACTTC.

The CDR3 region has the DNA TGTGCCAGCAGTCGGACAGGAGAGAATCAGCCCCAGCATTTT. The encoded protein is CASSRTGENQPQHF. The chain couples TRBV4-2 to TRBJ1-5, with 7 bases matching TRBD1. Germline V gene sequence: CDR1 LGHNA, CDR2 YNFKEQ. The CDR3 has 14 residues. V gave up 6 bases and J gave up 4 bases; unmatched junction bases: 6.

The chain joins TRBV6-5 to TRBJ2-1; 9 positions match TRBD1. In germline, CDR1 is MNHEY, CDR2 SVGAGI. CDR3 length: 16 amino acids. With 4 bases clipped from V and 0 bases from J, the junction kept 4 bases outside the gene matches. CDR3 protein: CASSSLDRGSYNEQFF. CDR3 nucleotide sequence: TGTGCCAGCAGTTCTCTGGACAGGGGCTCCTACAATGAGCAGTTCTTC.

The V and J genes are TRBV28 and TRBJ2-1, with 10 bases fitting TRBD2. V shed 7 bases, J shed 5 bases, and the junction held 8 bases outside the gene matches. Germline values: CDR1 MDHEN, CDR2 SYDVKM. This CDR3 is 15 amino acids long. The CDR3: CASISSGSSHNEQFF. In DNA, the CDR3 is TGTGCCAGCATTTCTAGCGGGAGTTCCCACAATGAGCAGTTCTTC.

The J gene is TRBJ1-2, the V gene TRBV28; a weak D match, TRBD1 (6 bases). Trimming left V 6 bases short and J 9 bases short, with 17 bases between. Germline V lookup: CDR1 MDHEN, CDR2 SYDVKM. There are 13 residues in the CDR3. The CDR3: CASRSGQKIRYTF. CDR3 bases: TGTGCCAGCAGATCCGGACAGAAGATCCGCTACACCTTC.

This chain links TRBV5-1 with TRBJ2-3, with TRBD2 matching over 15 bases. The CDR3 consists of 19 residues. With V trimmed by 4 bases and J by 2 bases, 11 bases remained unmatched. Germline V lookup: CDR1 SGHRS, CDR2 YFSETQ. The CDR3 sequence: CASSLKGLAGGRDTDTQYF. The CDR3 region has the DNA TGCGCCAGCAGCCTAAAGGGACTAGCGGGAGGCCGAGACACAGATACGCAGTATTTT.

This clone was seen a handful of times. V is TRBV10-3 and J is TRBJ2-7, with 9 bases that match TRBD2. V gave up 5 bases and J gave up 7 bases; unmatched junction bases: 6. CDR1 and CDR2 from the germline V gene are ENHRY and SYGVKD. The CDR3 extends over 13 amino acids. The CDR3 loop reads CAISLAGEGEQYF. In DNA, the CDR3 is TGTGCCATCAGTTTAGCGGGAGAAGGTGAGCAGTACTTC.

The V and J genes are TRBV5-5 and TRBJ2-2; D unresolved. CDR3 length: 13 residues. The germline CDR1 and CDR2 sequences are SGHKS and YYEKEE (reference sequence). Between the trimmed V and J ends, which lost 0 bases and 6 bases, there was a span of 6 bases. CDR3 region: CASSLVLSGELFF. In DNA, the CDR3 is TGTGCCAGCAGCTTGGTTCTATCCGGGGAGCTGTTTTTT.

V and J are TRBV29-1 and TRBJ1-3, with 9 positions matching TRBD1. CDR3 length: 14 amino acids. V shed 4 bases and J 9 bases; nucleotides not matched to a gene: 10. Germline CDR1 SQVTM, CDR2 ANQGSEA. The CDR3 loop reads CSVGRDRDCTTIYF. The CDR3 region has the DNA TGCAGCGTTGGAAGGGACAGGGACTGCACCACCATATATTTT.

The chain is built from TRBV4-2 and TRBJ2-2; no clear D gene. Trimming shortened V by 4 bases and J by 2 bases, and 2 bases separated the two germline ends. CDR1 and CDR2 (germline): LGHNA, YNFKEQ. The CDR3 totals 12 residues. The CDR3, as DNA: TGTGCCAGCAGCCTCAACACCGGGGAGCTGTTTTTT. Its translation is CASSLNTGELFF.

V gene TRBV5-1 combines with J gene TRBJ2-5, with 7 bases aligning to TRBD1. The better agreement between TRBJ2-7 and the DNA end casts doubt on the J call. Germline loops: CDR1 SGHRS, CDR2 YFSETQ. The CDR3 is 14 residues long. The CDR3 bases are TGCGCCAGCAGCTTGCGGGACAGAACCTACGAGCAGTACTTC. The encoded protein is CASSLRDRTYEQYF.

The DNA for the CDR3 is TGTGCCAGCAGCCAAGGGACTAGCGGGGCCCTTTACAATGAGCAGTTCTTC. Its translation: CASSQGTSGALYNEQFF. This chain joins TRBV14 and TRBJ2-1; 12 positions match TRBD2. J gave up 4 bases and V 1 base, and 5 bases lay outside the gene matches. Germline assignment: CDR1 SGHDN and CDR2 FVKESK. CDR3 length equals 17 residues.

The chain links TRBV7-9 to TRBJ2-7, with D possibly being TRBD1 (5 bases). V lost 4 bases to trimming and J lost 2 bases, with 12 bases between them. This CDR3 is built from 14 residues. The germline gives CDR1 SEHNR, CDR2 FQNEAQ (reference sequence). The CDR3 region is CASSSERTTYEQYF. The CDR3 bases are TGTGCCAGCAGCTCGGAGAGGACAACCTACGAGCAGTACTTC.

This chain links TRBV29-1 with TRBJ2-7; a weak D match, TRBD1 (5 bases). Germline lookup yields CDR1 SQVTM and CDR2 ANQGSEA. The CDR3 runs to 14 residues. V lost 5 bases and J lost 2, with 16 bases in between. CDR3 coding DNA: TGCAGCGTTCTGCAGACAGATAAAGCCTACGAGCAGTACTTC. Its translation is CSVLQTDKAYEQYF.

This rearrangement joins TRBV11-2 to TRBJ1-4, with D uncertain. V dropped 5 bases and J dropped 4 bases, with 11 bases sitting between them. Per germline, CDR1 SGHAT and CDR2 FQNNGV. This CDR3 contains 14 residues. CDR3 in amino acids: CASSRGRNNEKLFF. The CDR3 nucleotides read TGTGCCAGCAGCAGAGGACGAAATAATGAAAAACTGTTTTTT. Looking up the rest from reference TRBV11-2 and TRBJ1-4 gives the full variable domain: EAGVAQSPRYKIIEKRQSVAFWCNPISGHATLYWYQQILGQGPKLLIQFQNNGVVDDSQLPKDRFSAERLKGVDSTLKIQPAKLEDSAVYLCASSRGRNNEKLFFGSGTQLSVL.

The CDR3 spells CASSLSGMNTGELFF. The CDR3 DNA follows: TGTGCCAGCAGCTTGTCGGGGATGAACACCGGGGAGCTGTTTTTT. The chain employs TRBV11-3 and TRBJ2-2, with D tentatively TRBD2 (5 bases). Germline loops: CDR1 SGHNT, CDR2 YENEEA. Deletions cut 3 bases from V and 1 base from J, with 9 bases between. This CDR3 is built from 15 residues.